One and the same sample provided the 23 T cell receptor beta chains below, sequenced in a study of cytomegalovirus exposure and HLA in healthy donors. This PCR relied on a set of 60 Vbeta primers and 13 Jbeta primers. Sequencing used immunoSEQ multiplex PCR; TCRdb keeps in-frame clones, though not all of them. The sample has fewer than 200,000 clones; almost 75% are singletons. Sequencing was performed on PBMCs. These receptors were collected from a woman aged 18-29 years in good health and CMV-seropositive.

This rearrangement joins TRBV7-6 to TRBJ2-5; TRBD2 might be the D (6 bases). CDR3 length: 15 residues. V lost 0 bases and J 3 bases, leaving 11 bases between the germline ends. Germline CDR1 SGHVS, CDR2 FNYEAQ. In DNA, the CDR3 is TGTGCCAGCAGCTTAGCGTTGGCTAGCGAAGAGACCCAGTACTTC. It codes for CASSLALASEETQYF. Based on the CDR3 plus reference TRBV7-6 and TRBJ2-5, the full variable domain is GAGVSQSPRYKVTKRGQDVALRCDPISGHVSLYWYRQALGQGPEFLTYFNYEAQQDKSGLPNDRFSAERPEGSISTLTIQRTEQRDSAMYRCASSLALASEETQYFGPGTRLLVL.

This clone showed up just once. This sequence joins TRBV7-9 and TRBJ1-2; 8 bases are shared with TRBD1. The CDR3 has 14 residues. V shed 6 bases and J 6 bases; nucleotides not matched to a gene: 9. Germline lookup yields CDR1 SEHNR and CDR2 FQNEAQ (reference sequence). Written as DNA, the CDR3 is TGTGCCAGCAGTTTATTCTCAGGGGGCGATGGCTACACCTTC. This gives the protein CASSLFSGGDGYTF.

The genes are TRBV19 and TRBJ2-5; tentative D call: TRBD2 (8 bases). The germline gives CDR1 LNHDA, CDR2 SQIVND (reference sequence). The CDR3 is made up of 16 amino acids. V was pared by 3 bases and J by 5 bases, with 19 bases between. As DNA, the CDR3 is TGTGCCAGTAGTATCTCGGGGGGGCCAGGGGGTGAGACCCAGTACTTC. This gives the protein CASSISGGPGGETQYF.

This clone was observed a handful of times. This sample also contains other DNA sequences that code for the same CDR3. The rearrangement links TRBV5-1 to TRBJ2-2, with D perhaps TRBD2 (5 bases). With 7 bases removed from V and 0 bases from J, the gap between germline ends came to 10 bases. Germline assignment: CDR1 SGHRS and CDR2 YFSETQ. This CDR3 has 14 amino acids. CDR3 bases: TGCGCCAGCGGAGGAGCGGCGAACACCGGGGAGCTGTTTTTT. Residues: CASGGAANTGELFF.

V and J are TRBV19 and TRBJ1-6; D unresolved. V lost 4 bases and J lost 10, with 20 bases in between. The CDR3 has 16 residues. Germline CDR1 LNHDA, CDR2 SQIVND (reference sequence). CDR3 protein: CASSNLQDFRRSPLHF. The CDR3 DNA reads TGTGCCAGTAGTAACCTGCAGGATTTTCGACGGTCACCCCTCCACTTT. Drawing the rest from reference TRBV19 and TRBJ1-6, the complete variable domain is DGGITQSPKYLFRKEGQNVTLSCEQNLNHDAMYWYRQDPGQGLRLIYYSQIVNDFQKGDIAEGYSVSREKKESFPLTVTSAQKNPTAFYLCASSNLQDFRRSPLHFGNGTRLTVT.

This clone came up once. The CDR3 loop reads CASSHNSLQGAYGYTF. As DNA, the CDR3 is TGTGCCAGCAGCCACAACTCGTTACAGGGGGCCTATGGCTACACCTTC. The chain employs TRBV14 and TRBJ1-2, with 9 bases lining up with TRBD1. The V gene end was trimmed by 3 bases and the J gene end by 4 bases; junction bases not matched to a gene: 9. Germline assignment: CDR1 SGHDN and CDR2 FVKESK. The CDR3 contains 16 residues.

The table lists this clone with a few counts. The chain uses TRBV7-9 and TRBJ1-3, with 8 nucleotides matching TRBD1. This CDR3 is built from 17 residues. V was clipped by 6 bases and J by 0 bases; unmatched bases: 10. The germline V gene encodes CDR1 SEHNR and CDR2 FQNEAQ (reference sequence). Written as DNA, the CDR3 is TGTGCCAGCAGTTTCGCTGGACAGGGAAACTCTGGAAACACCATATATTTT. Its translation: CASSFAGQGNSGNTIYF. Filled out from reference TRBV7-9 and TRBJ1-3, the complete variable domain reads DTGVSQNPRHKITKRGQNVTFRCDPISEHNRLYWYRQTLGQGPEFLTYFQNEAQLEKSRLLSDRFSAERPKGSFSTLEIQRTEQGDSAMYLCASSFAGQGNSGNTIYFGEGSWLTVV.

This clone appeared a few times. This chain links TRBV7-8 with TRBJ2-7, with 7 bases fitting TRBD1. The ends lost 6 bases at V and 3 bases at J; junction bases unmatched: 2. The CDR3 runs 12 residues. Germline V lookup: CDR1 SGHVS, CDR2 FQNEAQ. The CDR3 DNA follows: TGTGCCAGCAGAAGGGACAGCTACGAGCAGTACTTC. This translates into CASRRDSYEQYF.

This chain uses TRBV11-2 with TRBJ1-3, with 8 nucleotides matching TRBD1. Germline V gene lookup returns CDR1 SGHAT and CDR2 FQNNGV. The junction had 7 bases not matched to a gene; V was cut back by 1 base and J by 11 bases. The CDR3 spans 14 residues. The CDR3 DNA is TGTGCCAGCAGCTTAGCGGTGGACAGGGCCCCCATATATTTT. It encodes CASSLAVDRAPIYF. Full variable domain (outside the CDR3, taken from reference TRBV11-2 and TRBJ1-3): EAGVAQSPRYKIIEKRQSVAFWCNPISGHATLYWYQQILGQGPKLLIQFQNNGVVDDSQLPKDRFSAERLKGVDSTLKIQPAKLEDSAVYLCASSLAVDRAPIYFGEGSWLTVV.

The chain joins TRBV7-3 to TRBJ2-5; 11 positions agree with TRBD2. The germline gives CDR1 SGHTA, CDR2 FQGTGA. The CDR3 is made up of 16 amino acids. Losses at the gene ends were 4 bases for V and 2 bases for J; bases not matched to a gene: 6. The CDR3 protein is CASSYLAGGTQETQYF. The CDR3 DNA follows: TGTGCCAGCAGCTACCTAGCGGGGGGTACTCAAGAGACCCAGTACTTC.

V is TRBV10-3 and J is TRBJ2-1; the match to TRBD2 covers 7 bases. CDR1 is ENHRY and CDR2 is SYGVKD in the germline V gene. This CDR3 spans 14 amino acids. The trim removed 4 bases at V and 0 bases at J, leaving 0 bases unmatched. The CDR3 DNA reads as TGTGCCATCAGTGGCGGGGGCTCCTACAATGAGCAGTTCTTC. This encodes CAISGGGSYNEQFF.

The gene calls are TRBV4-3 and TRBJ1-5; D may be TRBD1 (6 bases). V lost 4 bases and J 7 bases, leaving 14 bases between the germline ends. This CDR3 spans 14 amino acids. From germline, CDR1 is LGHNA and CDR2 YSLEER. The CDR3 loop reads CASSPQDRRQPQHF. The CDR3 region has the DNA TGCGCCAGCAGCCCCCAGGACAGACGGCAGCCCCAGCATTTT.

This clone was counted once. The J gene is TRBJ2-1, the V gene TRBV5-6; possible D gene TRBD2, 7 bases. Germline-derived CDR1 and CDR2 are SGHDT and YYEEEE. Deletions cut 1 base from V and 10 bases from J, with 18 bases between. The CDR3 extends over 15 amino acids. The DNA for the CDR3 is TGTGCCAGCAGCTTGTTGAGGGGGGGCTTGAACGAGCAGTTCTTC. As protein: CASSLLRGGLNEQFF.

The rearrangement links TRBV7-9 to TRBJ2-7; weak D call: TRBD1 (5 bases). Trimming stripped 5 bases from V and 5 bases from J, with 13 bases between. The germline V gene has CDR1 SEHNR and CDR2 FQNEAQ (reference sequence). CDR3 size: 13 residues. For the CDR3, the DNA is TGTGCCAGCAGCCCAACAGGTACCAACGAGCAGTACTTC. It is translated as CASSPTGTNEQYF.

This clone was seen a single time. This chain links TRBV5-4 with TRBJ2-1; a weak D match, TRBD2 (6 bases). This CDR3 spans 13 amino acids. Between the trimmed V and J ends, which lost 0 bases and 9 bases, there was a span of 10 bases. CDR1 SGHNT and CDR2 YYREEE come from the germline V gene (reference sequence). The DNA for the CDR3 is TGTGCCAGCAGCTTGGTGACTAGGACTGAGCAGTTCTTC. It encodes CASSLVTRTEQFF.

This chain links TRBV30 with TRBJ1-2, with 8 bases identical to TRBD1. CDR1 is GTSNPN and CDR2 is SVGIG in the germline V gene (reference sequence). The CDR3 consists of 13 residues. J was trimmed by 4 bases and V by 0 bases; bases with no gene match: 1. DNA of the CDR3: TGTGCCTGGAGTGTACAGGGGGGCTATGGCTACACCTTC. This gives the protein CAWSVQGGYGYTF.

The chain joins TRBV19 to TRBJ2-5; 9 bases map to TRBD1. Near its end, the DNA agrees better with TRBJ2-7, so the J call may be wrong. CDR1 is LNHDA, CDR2 SQIVND, per germline (reference sequence). The CDR3 is made up of 15 amino acids. Here the CDR3 reads CASSRDRVDSYEQYF. Here the CDR3 DNA reads TGTGCCAGTAGCCGGGACAGGGTTGATTCCTACGAGCAGTACTTC.

This chain uses TRBV4-1 with TRBJ2-1; TRBD2 matches 7 bases. Germline loops: CDR1 MGHRA, CDR2 YSYEKL. Trimming cost V 3 bases and J 6 bases; bases outside gene matches: 5. The CDR3 has 14 amino acids. This chain's CDR3 is CASSQRGGFNEQFF. The CDR3 region has the DNA TGCGCCAGCAGCCAGCGGGGAGGGTTCAATGAGCAGTTCTTC.

This clone occurred a few times. V usage is TRBV6-5 and J usage is TRBJ1-2; TRBD1 matches at 8 bases. The junction had 8 bases not matched to a gene; V was cut back by 5 bases and J by 3 bases. Germline V lookup: CDR1 MNHEY, CDR2 SVGAGI. The CDR3 runs to 15 residues. CDR3 nucleotide sequence: TGTGCCAGCAGTGCCCCTGGACAGGGAGACTATGGCTACACCTTC. It encodes CASSAPGQGDYGYTF.

This chain connects TRBV5-1 to TRBJ1-4; D possibly corresponds to TRBD1 (6 bases). The CDR3 totals 15 residues. Trimming pared 4 bases from V and 3 bases from J, leaving 13 bases between. CDR1 is SGHRS, CDR2 YFSETQ, per germline. The CDR3: CASSRAGGSNEKLFF. DNA for the CDR3: TGCGCCAGCAGCCGTGCGGGGGGCTCTAATGAAAAACTGTTTTTT. Together with reference TRBV5-1 and TRBJ1-4, the CDR3 gives the full variable domain: KAGVTQTPRYLIKTRGQQVTLSCSPISGHRSVSWYQQTPGQGLQFLFEYFSETQRNKGNFPGRFSGRQFSNSRSEMNVSTLELGDSALYLCASSRAGGSNEKLFFGSGTQLSVL.

V gene TRBV14 combines with J gene TRBJ2-7; D might be TRBD2 (5 bases). Germline-derived CDR1 and CDR2 are SGHDN and FVKESK. CDR3 length equals 15 residues. Between the trimmed V and J ends, which lost 4 bases and 7 bases, there was a span of 20 bases. This chain's CDR3 is CASSPSTSDEREQYF. In DNA form, the CDR3 reads TGTGCCAGCAGCCCAAGTACCTCCGACGAGCGGGAGCAGTACTTC. Full variable domain (outside the CDR3, taken from reference TRBV14 and TRBJ2-7): EAGVTQFPSHSVIEKGQTVTLRCDPISGHDNLYWYRRVMGKEIKFLLHFVKESKQDESGMPNNRFLAERTGGTYSTLKVQPAELEDSGVYFCASSPSTSDEREQYFGPGTRLTVT.

The chain combines TRBV28 with TRBJ1-5; D gene ambiguous. CDR1 and CDR2 (germline): MDHEN, SYDVKM. V was cut by 3 bases and J by 2 bases, with 14 bases left in between. This CDR3 contains 16 residues. The CDR3 is CASSLAHPQGNQPQHF. CDR3 sequence (DNA): TGTGCCAGCAGTTTGGCACACCCTCAGGGCAATCAGCCCCAGCATTTT. Full variable domain (rest looked up from reference TRBV28 and TRBJ1-5): DVKVTQSSRYLVKRTGEKVFLECVQDMDHENMFWYRQDPGLGLRLIYFSYDVKMKEKGDIPEGYSVSREKKERFSLILESASTNQTSMYLCASSLAHPQGNQPQHFGDGTRLSIL.

The V and J genes are TRBV2 and TRBJ1-2, with TRBD1 matching over 7 bases. This CDR3 spans 14 amino acids. With V trimmed by 9 bases and J by 8 bases, 15 bases remained unmatched. Germline V CDR1 and CDR2: SNHLY, FYNNEI. For the CDR3, the DNA is TGTGCCAGTTCGGTCCGGGACAGCCGTCGGGGCTACACCTTC. Translated, it gives CASSVRDSRRGYTF.